The present TCR beta chain was sequenced within a study of blood T cell repertoires in COVID-19. About the research overall: The United States, Italy and Spain provided the acute and convalescent COVID-19 samples. From T cells, B-cell-depleted T cells, or PBMCs came the material, which was cDNA or gDNA.

Source study methods: Amplification from reference gene primers served as the basis for estimated nucleated cell counts. Profiled with immunoSEQ multiplex PCR; TCRdb holds only in-frame clones, not every one. V, J and clone size are those of that table, while D and trimming were read from the DNA. The repertoire holds about 50,000 clones, with 84% as singletons. The CDR3 covers 13 residues. CDR1 SGHTA and CDR2 FQGNSA come from the germline V gene. V lost 2 bases and J lost 3, with 8 bases in between. Material: peripheral blood. The TCR sequence derives from a man aged 70 or older with active COVID-19. The chain is built from TRBV7-2 and TRBJ2-7; D ambiguous. The CDR3 bases are TGTGCCAGCAGCTTAATGGCAAACTACGAGCAGTACTTC. Translating it yields CASSLMANYEQYF.